The T cell receptor (beta chain) under discussion was sequenced for a study of T-cell reconstitution after alpha-beta-depleted transplantation in children. Unique molecular identifiers were used in preparing the TCRbeta library. Each CDR3 protein is one row after TCRdb ran MiXCR on the PCR reads. The sample includes more than 550,000 distinct CDR3 sequences, about 10% of them seen just once. This CDR3 spans 15 amino acids. V gave up 5 bases and J gave up 11 bases; unmatched junction bases: 17. Germline CDR1 LNHDA, CDR2 SQIVND (reference sequence). This clonotype showed up just a few times. The input for sequencing was PBMCs from the stem cell graft donor, taken from the stem cell graft. The rearrangement joins TRBV19 to TRBJ1-1; 7 bases align to TRBD1. This TCR derives from a human donor who donated a stem cell graft to a child with acute myeloid leukemia. CDR3 protein: CASSSRNTGERRAFF. CDR3 sequence (DNA): TGTGCCAGTAGTTCACGAAATACAGGGGAAAGACGCGCTTTCTTT.